The sequence of this T cell receptor (beta chain) was determined in a study of blood T cells in healthy people across ages. The CDR3 consists of 14 residues. Germline values: CDR1 LGHNA, CDR2 YNFKEQ. Deletions cut 2 bases from V and 1 base from J, with 8 bases between. In the case of this clonotype: Given the absence of the conserved phenylalanine or tryptophan at the CDR3 end, a read error is likely.

Sample-barcoded 5' priming and a J-beta primer mix drove a second PCR of roughly 7 to 11 cycles. In TCRdb, the 5' RACE reads were re-called with MiXCR into one record per CDR3 protein. The sample has under 950,000 distinct CDR3 sequences, approximately 22% seen once. The chain is built from TRBV4-2 and TRBJ2-5, with a possible D match to TRBD2 (6 bases). Material for sequencing was blood. The source is a man between 65 and 85 years old in good health. Here the CDR3 DNA reads TGTGCCAGCAGCCAAAACGGGGGCCAAGAGACCCAGTACCTC. Translated, it gives CASSQNGGQETQYL.